The subject of this entry is one T cell receptor (beta chain). Antigen specificity is unknown. This CDR3 has 18 residues. From germline, CDR1 is SEHNR and CDR2 FQNEAQ (reference sequence). Unmatched junction bases numbered 10, after V lost 2 bases and J lost 1 base. Unique molecular identifiers (one per individual cDNA molecule) were attached. In TCRdb, the 5' RACE reads were re-called with MiXCR into one record per CDR3 protein. The sample gives tens of thousands of distinct CDR3 sequences, around 15% of which show up once; about a tenth is in the top ten. These data belong to a study of early T cells in non-severe SARS-CoV-2 infection. Across the study: RNA in bulk from unsorted whole blood was sequenced, and chains were unpaired.

Regarding the study as a whole: Matching against VDJdb likely underestimated virus-specific expansions, favoring anti-spike CD8.

The sequencing sample was made of whole blood. The gene calls are TRBV7-9 and TRBJ2-1; 8 nucleotides line up with TRBD2. The clonotype was recovered from an adult who was a healthcare worker with PCR-confirmed SARS-CoV-2 infection or an uninfected control (not recorded which). The DNA for the CDR3 is TGTGCCAGCAGCTTATGGCGTGGCGGGGGGCTTTCCTACAATGAGCAGTTCTTC. Its translation: CASSLWRGGGLSYNEQFF.